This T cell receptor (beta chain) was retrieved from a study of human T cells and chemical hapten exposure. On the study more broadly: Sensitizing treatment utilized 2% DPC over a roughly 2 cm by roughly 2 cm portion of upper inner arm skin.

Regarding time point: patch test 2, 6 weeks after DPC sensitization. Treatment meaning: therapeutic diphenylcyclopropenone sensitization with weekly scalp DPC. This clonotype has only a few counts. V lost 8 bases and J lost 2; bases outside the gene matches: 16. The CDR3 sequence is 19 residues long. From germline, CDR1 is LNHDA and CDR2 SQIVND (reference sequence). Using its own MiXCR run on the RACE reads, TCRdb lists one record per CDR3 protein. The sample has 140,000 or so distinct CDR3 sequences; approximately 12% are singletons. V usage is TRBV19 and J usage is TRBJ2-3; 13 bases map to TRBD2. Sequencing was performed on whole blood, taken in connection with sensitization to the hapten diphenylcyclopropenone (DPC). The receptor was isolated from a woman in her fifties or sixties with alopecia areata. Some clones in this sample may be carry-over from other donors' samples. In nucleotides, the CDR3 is TGTGCCAGTGGGTGGGGGCAACTAGCGGGAGGGCCCCCCACAGATACGCAGTATTTT. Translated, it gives CASGWGQLAGGPPTDTQYF.